Described below is a single T cell receptor (beta chain) sequence and its context. The CDR3 consists of 15 residues. V was shortened by 4 bases and J by 4 bases, with 14 bases between the two germline ends. The germline V gene has CDR1 LGHNA and CDR2 YSLEER. Data came from immunoSEQ multiplex PCR; TCRdb stores just in-frame clones and leaves some out. The sample records more than 300,000 clones, about 87% being singletons. This entry belongs to a study of blood T cell repertoires in COVID-19. The rearrangement links TRBV4-3 to TRBJ2-1, with D tentatively TRBD2 (5 bases). Sequenced input: peripheral blood. The sequence was obtained from a woman aged 45 to 65 with COVID-19, enrolled during active disease. CDR3 bases: TGCGCCAGCAGCCCCACGGTCGGGGTTTACAATGAGCAGTTCTTC. This codes for CASSPTVGVYNEQFF.